Sequencing of this T cell receptor (beta chain) was carried out in a study of PD-1 blockade in classical Hodgkin lymphoma. Time point: cycle 4 day 1 (C4D1), after 6 weeks of nivolumab. The patients all showed relapse after autologous stem cell transplantation, while their brentuximab vedotin exposure varied. Out of thawed PBMCs, magnetic negative selection purified CD4+ T cells. TCRdb's table, derived via immunoSEQ multiplex PCR, lists solely in-frame clones and lacks some. The sample has 31,000 or so clones, approximately 79% seen once. The length of the CDR3 is 16 residues. The V end lost 2 bases, the J end lost 3 bases, and 16 bases lay between the germline ends. Germline V gene lookup returns CDR1 SGHKS and CDR2 YYEKEE (reference sequence).

This chain joins TRBV5-5 and TRBJ2-3; D possibly corresponds to TRBD2 (6 bases). The material was CD4+ T cells from blood, obtained before the fourth cycle of nivolumab. This TCR was sampled from a human donor with classical Hodgkin lymphoma. The CDR3 is CASSFRNPGSTDTQYF. The DNA for the CDR3 is TGTGCCAGCAGCTTCCGAAACCCCGGGAGTACAGATACGCAGTATTTT. Full variable domain (outside the CDR3, taken from reference TRBV5-5 and TRBJ2-3): DAGVTQSPTHLIKTRGQQVTLRCSPISGHKSVSWYQQVLGQGPQFIFQYYEKEERGRGNFPDRFSARQFPNYSSELNVNALLLGDSALYLCASSFRNPGSTDTQYFGPGTRLTVL.